The sequence of this T cell receptor beta chain was determined in a study of identifying expanded T cells in peripheral blood. Study-wide results and limits: About 1.2 clones differed between technical replicates, versus about 15 and 19 over time.

V dropped 5 bases and J dropped 8 bases, with 9 bases sitting between them. Germline-derived CDR1 and CDR2 are MNHEY and SVGAGI. This CDR3 has 11 residues. Remarks on this clone: Its antigen remains unknown.

Repertoires were generated with immunoSEQ multiplex PCR, while TCRdb's copy carries only in-frame clones and drops some. This table has about 58,000 clones, roughly nine tenths appearing once. No infections or other immune events were documented during collection. The clonotype was recovered from a person aged 18-69 years in good health. Sequences were obtained from blood. The genes are TRBV6-5 and TRBJ1-2; the D gene is possibly TRBD1 (5 bases). In DNA, the CDR3 is TGTGCCAGCAGTAACAGGCGGGGCTACACCTTC. Amino acid sequence: CASSNRRGYTF.